Ten or more counts support the clone carrying this T cell receptor (beta chain). Germline and junction disagree at one end, which may indicate a read error. This CDR3 contains 14 residues. Unique molecular identifiers had been added to the TCR beta cDNA libraries. Between about 0.85 and 10 million T cells gave rise to roughly 0.5 million cDNA molecules. TCRdb re-called the PCR reads with MiXCR, one entry per CDR3 protein. Of over 150,000 distinct CDR3 sequences in the sample, roughly 35% were seen once. This entry comes from a study of post-analysis software for immune sequencing data. The sequencing used blood, collected after autologous hematopoietic stem cell transplantation. This sequence originates from a girl between 10 and 17 years old with multiple sclerosis. V usage is TRBV12-3 or TRBV12-4 and J usage is TRBJ2-7; a weak D match, TRBD2 (6 bases). The CDR3 is CASTWGGTSFEQYF. The CDR3 DNA sequence: TGTGCCAGCACCTGGGGCGGGACGTCCTTCGAGCAGTACTTC.